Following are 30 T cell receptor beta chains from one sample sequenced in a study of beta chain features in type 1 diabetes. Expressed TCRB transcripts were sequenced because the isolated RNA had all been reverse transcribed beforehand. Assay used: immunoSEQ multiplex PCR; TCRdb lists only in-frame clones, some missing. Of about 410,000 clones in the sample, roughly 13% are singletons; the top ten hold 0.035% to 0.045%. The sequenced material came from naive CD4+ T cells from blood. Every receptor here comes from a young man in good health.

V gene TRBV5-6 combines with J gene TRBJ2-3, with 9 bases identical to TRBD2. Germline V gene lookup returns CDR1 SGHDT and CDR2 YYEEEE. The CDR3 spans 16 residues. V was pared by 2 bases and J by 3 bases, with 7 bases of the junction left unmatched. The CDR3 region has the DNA TGTGCCAGCAGCTTCCCGGGACTAGCTAAGACAGATACGCAGTATTTT. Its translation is CASSFPGLAKTDTQYF.

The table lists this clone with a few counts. This chain's CDR3 is CSVAVGGGSTDTQYF. CDR3 in DNA: TGCAGCGTTGCCGTGGGCGGAGGGAGCACAGATACGCAGTATTTT. The chain couples TRBV29-1 to TRBJ2-3, with a weak D call TRBD2 (6 bases). CDR1 and CDR2 (germline): SQVTM, ANQGSEA. CDR3 length: 15 residues. The V end was cut by 4 bases, the J end by 0 bases, with 14 bases between.

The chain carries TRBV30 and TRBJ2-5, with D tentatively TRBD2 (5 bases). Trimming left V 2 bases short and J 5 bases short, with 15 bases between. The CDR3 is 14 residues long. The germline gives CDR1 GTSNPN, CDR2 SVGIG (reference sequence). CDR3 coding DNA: TGTGCCTGGAGTTGGCTCTTAGGGAGCGAGACCCAGTACTTC. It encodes CAWSWLLGSETQYF.

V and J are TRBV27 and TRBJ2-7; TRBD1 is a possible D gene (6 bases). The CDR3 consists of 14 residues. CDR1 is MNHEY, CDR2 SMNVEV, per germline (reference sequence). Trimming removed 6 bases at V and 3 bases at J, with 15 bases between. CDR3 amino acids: CASSLQGQYYEQYF. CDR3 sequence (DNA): TGTGCCAGCAGCCTACAGGGCCAATACTACGAGCAGTACTTC.

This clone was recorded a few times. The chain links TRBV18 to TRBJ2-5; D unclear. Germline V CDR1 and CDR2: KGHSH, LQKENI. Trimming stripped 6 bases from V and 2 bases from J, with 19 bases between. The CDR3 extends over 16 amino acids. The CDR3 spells CASSPDISPTQETQYF. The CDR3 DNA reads TGTGCCAGCTCCCCCGACATCTCCCCGACTCAAGAGACCCAGTACTTC.

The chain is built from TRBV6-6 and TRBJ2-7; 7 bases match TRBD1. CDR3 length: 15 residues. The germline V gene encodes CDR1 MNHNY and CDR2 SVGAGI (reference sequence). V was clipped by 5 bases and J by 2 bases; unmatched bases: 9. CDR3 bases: TGTGCCAGCAGTCCCGGGACAGAGCCCGCCTACGAGCAGTACTTC. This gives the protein CASSPGTEPAYEQYF.

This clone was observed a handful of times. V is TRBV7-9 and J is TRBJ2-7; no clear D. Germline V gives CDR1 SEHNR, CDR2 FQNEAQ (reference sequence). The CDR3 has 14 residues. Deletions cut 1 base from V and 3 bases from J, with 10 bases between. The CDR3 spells CASSLDSGVYEQYV. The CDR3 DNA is TGTGCCAGCAGCTTAGATTCCGGAGTCTACGAGCAGTACGTC.

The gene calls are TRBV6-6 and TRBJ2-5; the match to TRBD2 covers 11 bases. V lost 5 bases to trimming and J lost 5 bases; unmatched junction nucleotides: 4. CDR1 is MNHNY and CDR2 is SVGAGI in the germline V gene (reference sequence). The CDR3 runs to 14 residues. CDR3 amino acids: CASSKTSGDETQYF. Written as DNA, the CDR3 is TGTGCCAGCAGTAAGACTAGCGGGGATGAGACCCAGTACTTC.

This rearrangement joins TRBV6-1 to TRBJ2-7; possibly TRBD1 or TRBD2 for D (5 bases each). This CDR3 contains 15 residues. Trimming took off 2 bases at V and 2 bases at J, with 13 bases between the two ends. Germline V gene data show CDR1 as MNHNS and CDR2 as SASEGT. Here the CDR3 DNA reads TGTGCCAGCAGTGAACGGGGCGACAGTCCCTACGAGCAGTACGTC. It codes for CASSERGDSPYEQYV.

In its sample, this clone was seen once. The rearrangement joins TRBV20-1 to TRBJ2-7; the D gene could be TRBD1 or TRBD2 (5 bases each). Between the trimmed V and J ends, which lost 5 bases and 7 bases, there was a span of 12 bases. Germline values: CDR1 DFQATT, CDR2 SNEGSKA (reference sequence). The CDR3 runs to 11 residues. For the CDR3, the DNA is TGCAGTGCTGGTGGGGGTCGTGAGCAGTACTTC. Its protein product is CSAGGGREQYF.

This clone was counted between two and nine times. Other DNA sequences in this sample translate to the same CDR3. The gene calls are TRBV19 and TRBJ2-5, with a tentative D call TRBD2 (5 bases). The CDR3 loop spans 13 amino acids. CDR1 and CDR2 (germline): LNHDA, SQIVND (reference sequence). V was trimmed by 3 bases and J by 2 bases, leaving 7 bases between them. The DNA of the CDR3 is TGTGCCAGTAGTATTGGGAGACAAGAGACCCAGTACTTC. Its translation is CASSIGRQETQYF.

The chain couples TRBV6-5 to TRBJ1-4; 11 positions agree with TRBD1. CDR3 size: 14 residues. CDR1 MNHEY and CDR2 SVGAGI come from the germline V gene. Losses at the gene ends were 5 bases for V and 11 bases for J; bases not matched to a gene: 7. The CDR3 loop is CASSPDRGRRKLFF. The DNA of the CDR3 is TGTGCCAGCAGTCCGGACAGGGGGCGACGGAAACTGTTTTTT.

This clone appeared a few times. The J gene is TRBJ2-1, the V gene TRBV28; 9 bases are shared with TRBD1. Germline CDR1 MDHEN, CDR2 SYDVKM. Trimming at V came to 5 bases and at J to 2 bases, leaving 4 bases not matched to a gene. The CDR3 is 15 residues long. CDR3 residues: CASSPRTGAYNEQFF. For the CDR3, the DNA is TGTGCCAGCAGTCCTCGGACAGGGGCCTACAATGAGCAGTTCTTC. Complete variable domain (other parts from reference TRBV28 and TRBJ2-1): DVKVTQSSRYLVKRTGEKVFLECVQDMDHENMFWYRQDPGLGLRLIYFSYDVKMKEKGDIPEGYSVSREKKERFSLILESASTNQTSMYLCASSPRTGAYNEQFFGPGTRLTVL.

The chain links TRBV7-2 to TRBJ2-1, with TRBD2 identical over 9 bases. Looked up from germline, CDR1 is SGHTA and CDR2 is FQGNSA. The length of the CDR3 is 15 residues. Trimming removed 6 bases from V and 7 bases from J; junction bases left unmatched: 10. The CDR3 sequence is CASSWVSLAGNEQFF. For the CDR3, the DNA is TGTGCCAGCAGTTGGGTTTCACTAGCGGGTAATGAGCAGTTCTTC.

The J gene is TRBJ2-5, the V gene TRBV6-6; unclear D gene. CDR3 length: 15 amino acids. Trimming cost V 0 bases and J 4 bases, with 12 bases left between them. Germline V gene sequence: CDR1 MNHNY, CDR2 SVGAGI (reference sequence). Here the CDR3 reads CASSYSMGKGETQYF. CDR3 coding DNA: TGTGCCAGCAGTTACTCGATGGGGAAGGGAGAGACCCAGTACTTC.

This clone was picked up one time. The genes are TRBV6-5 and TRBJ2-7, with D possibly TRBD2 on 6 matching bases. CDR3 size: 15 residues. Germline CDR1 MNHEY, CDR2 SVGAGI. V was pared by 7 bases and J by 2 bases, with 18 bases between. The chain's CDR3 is CASKGRNDRAYEQYF. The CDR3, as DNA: TGTGCCAGCAAAGGGAGGAATGATCGGGCCTACGAGCAGTACTTC.

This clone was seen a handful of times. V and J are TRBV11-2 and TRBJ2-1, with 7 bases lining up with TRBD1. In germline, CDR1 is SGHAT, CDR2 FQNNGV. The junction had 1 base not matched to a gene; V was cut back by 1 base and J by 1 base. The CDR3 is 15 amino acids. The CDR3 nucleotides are TGTGCCAGCAGCTTAGTACAGGGGTCCTACAATGAGCAGTTCTTC. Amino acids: CASSLVQGSYNEQFF.

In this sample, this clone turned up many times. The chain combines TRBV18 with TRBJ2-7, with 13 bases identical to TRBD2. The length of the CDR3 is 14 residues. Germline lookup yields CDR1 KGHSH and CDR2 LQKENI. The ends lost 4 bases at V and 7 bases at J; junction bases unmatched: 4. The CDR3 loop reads CASSQGLAGVEQYV. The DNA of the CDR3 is TGTGCCAGCTCACAAGGACTAGCGGGAGTGGAGCAGTACGTC.

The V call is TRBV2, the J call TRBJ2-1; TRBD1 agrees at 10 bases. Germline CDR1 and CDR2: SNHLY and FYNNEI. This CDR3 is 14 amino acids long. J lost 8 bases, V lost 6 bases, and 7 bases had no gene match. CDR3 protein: CASSGTGVVHEQFF. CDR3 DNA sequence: TGTGCCAGCAGCGGGACAGGGGTTGTCCATGAGCAGTTCTTC.

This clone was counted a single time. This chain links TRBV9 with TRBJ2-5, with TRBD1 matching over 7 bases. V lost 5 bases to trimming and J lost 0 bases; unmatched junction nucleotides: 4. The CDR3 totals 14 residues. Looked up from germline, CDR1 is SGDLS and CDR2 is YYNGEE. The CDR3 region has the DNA TGTGCCAGCAGGGCCCAGGGGGACCAAGAGACCCAGTACTTC. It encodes CASRAQGDQETQYF.

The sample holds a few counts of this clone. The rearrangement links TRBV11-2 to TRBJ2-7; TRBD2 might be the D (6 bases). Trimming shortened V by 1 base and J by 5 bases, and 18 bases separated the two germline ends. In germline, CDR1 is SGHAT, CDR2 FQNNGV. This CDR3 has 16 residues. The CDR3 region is CASSLVRGMRAHEQYF. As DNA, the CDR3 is TGTGCCAGCAGCTTAGTTCGGGGGATGCGGGCGCACGAGCAGTACTTC.

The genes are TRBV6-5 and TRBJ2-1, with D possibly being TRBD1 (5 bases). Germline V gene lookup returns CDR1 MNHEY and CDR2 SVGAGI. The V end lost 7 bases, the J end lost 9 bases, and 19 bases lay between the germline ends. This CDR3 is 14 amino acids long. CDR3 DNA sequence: TGTGCCAGCACCCCACTCGGTTATAGGGGTGAGCAGTTCTTC. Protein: CASTPLGYRGEQFF.

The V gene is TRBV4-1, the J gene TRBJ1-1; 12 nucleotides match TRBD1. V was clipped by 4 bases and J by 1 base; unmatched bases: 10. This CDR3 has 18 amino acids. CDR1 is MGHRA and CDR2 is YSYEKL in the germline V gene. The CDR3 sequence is CASSPWGTGGFRNTEAFF. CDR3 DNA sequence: TGCGCCAGCAGCCCGTGGGGGACAGGGGGCTTTCGGAACACTGAAGCTTTCTTT.

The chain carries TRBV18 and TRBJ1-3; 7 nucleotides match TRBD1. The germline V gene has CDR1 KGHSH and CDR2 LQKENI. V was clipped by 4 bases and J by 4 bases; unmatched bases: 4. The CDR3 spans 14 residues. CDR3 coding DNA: TGTGCCAGCTCACTCAAGGGGGCAGGAAACACCATATATTTT. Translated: CASSLKGAGNTIYF.

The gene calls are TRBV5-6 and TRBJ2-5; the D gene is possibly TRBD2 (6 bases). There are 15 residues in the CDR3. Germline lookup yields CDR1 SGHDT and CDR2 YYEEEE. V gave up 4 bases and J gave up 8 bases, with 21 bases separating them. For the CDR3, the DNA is TGTGCCAGCAGCCTCGGTGTCCGGGACTTGGGTACCCAGTACTTC. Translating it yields CASSLGVRDLGTQYF.

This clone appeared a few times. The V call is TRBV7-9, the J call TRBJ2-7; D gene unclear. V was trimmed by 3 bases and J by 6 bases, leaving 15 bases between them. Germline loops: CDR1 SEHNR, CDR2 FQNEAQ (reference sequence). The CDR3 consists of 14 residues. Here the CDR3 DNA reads TGTGCCAGCAGCTTGGGAAGTGCAGTCCCCGAGCAGTACTTC. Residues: CASSLGSAVPEQYF.

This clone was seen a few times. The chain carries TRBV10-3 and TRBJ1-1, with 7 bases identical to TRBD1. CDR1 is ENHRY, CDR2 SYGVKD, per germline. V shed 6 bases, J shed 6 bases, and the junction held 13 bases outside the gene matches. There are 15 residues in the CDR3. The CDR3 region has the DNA TGTGCCATCAGCGCCTCGAGGGGGCGAGGGGCTGAAGCTTTCTTT. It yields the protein CAISASRGRGAEAFF.

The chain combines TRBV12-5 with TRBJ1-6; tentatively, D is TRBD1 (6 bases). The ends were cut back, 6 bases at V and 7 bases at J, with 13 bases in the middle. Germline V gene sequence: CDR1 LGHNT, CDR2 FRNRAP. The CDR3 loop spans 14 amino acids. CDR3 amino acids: CASGGDIANSPLHF. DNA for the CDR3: TGTGCTAGTGGAGGGGACATTGCGAATTCACCCCTCCACTTT.

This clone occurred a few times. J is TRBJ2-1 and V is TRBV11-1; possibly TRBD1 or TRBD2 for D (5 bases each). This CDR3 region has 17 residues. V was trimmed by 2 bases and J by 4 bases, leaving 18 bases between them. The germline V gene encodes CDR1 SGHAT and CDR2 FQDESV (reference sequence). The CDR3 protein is CASSLYGGHLKYNEQFF. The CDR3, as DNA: TGTGCCAGCAGCTTATATGGGGGTCATCTAAAATACAATGAGCAGTTCTTC.

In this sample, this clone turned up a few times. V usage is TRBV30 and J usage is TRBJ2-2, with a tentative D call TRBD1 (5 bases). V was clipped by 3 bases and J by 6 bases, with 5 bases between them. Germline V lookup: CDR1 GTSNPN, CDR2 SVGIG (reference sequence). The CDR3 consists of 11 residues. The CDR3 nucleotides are TGTGCCTGGAGGACAGCCGGGGAGCTGTTTTTT. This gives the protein CAWRTAGELFF.